These 7 T cell receptor beta chains came from one sample sequenced in a study of vaccination effects on CD4 cells after COVID-19. The table came from immunoSEQ multiplex PCR; TCRdb's copy has only in-frame clones and leaves some out. Altogether about 25,000 clones are present, 77% being singletons, with the ten largest covering 23%. Using viral peptide pools, the ViraFEST assay grew out antigen-specific CD4+ T cells prior to sequencing. After less than 11 days in culture, the CD4+ T cells were isolated. Each participant was given two doses of one vaccine (BNT162b2 or mRNA-1273). No antigen has been identified for these receptors. The source material was CD4+ T cells from PBMCs cultured with HCoV-NL63 spike peptides, sampled after COVID-19 vaccination. These TCRs come from a human donor who received a COVID-19 vaccine.

In its sample, this clone was seen once. The J gene is TRBJ2-7, the V gene TRBV5-4, with D unresolved. Germline V gene sequence: CDR1 SGHNT, CDR2 YYREEE (reference sequence). This CDR3 region has 15 residues. Trimming stripped 4 bases from V and 3 bases from J, with 17 bases between. CDR3 in amino acids: CASSPSPDRLYEQYF. DNA of the CDR3: TGTGCCAGCAGCCCTTCGCCTGATAGACTCTACGAGCAGTACTTC.

The chain links TRBV5-1 to TRBJ1-1; D possibly corresponds to TRBD1 (5 bases). Trimming cost V 0 bases and J 3 bases, with 9 bases left between them. CDR1 is SGHRS and CDR2 is YFSETQ in the germline V gene. The CDR3 totals 14 residues. The CDR3 DNA reads TGCGCCAGCAGCTTGGCCGGGGCCTACACTGAAGCTTTCTTT. Encoded protein: CASSLAGAYTEAFF.

This chain joins TRBV5-4 and TRBJ2-3, with a possible D match to TRBD1 (6 bases). CDR3 length equals 13 residues. Trimming shortened V by 4 bases and J by 7 bases, and 13 bases separated the two germline ends. Germline values: CDR1 SGHNT, CDR2 YYREEE (reference sequence). CDR3 loop: CASSLGQTNTQYF. CDR3 in DNA: TGTGCCAGCAGCCTCGGACAGACAAATACGCAGTATTTT. Using reference TRBV5-4 and TRBJ2-3 for the parts outside the CDR3, the full variable domain is ETGVTQSPTHLIKTRGQQVTLRCSSQSGHNTVSWYQQALGQGPQFIFQYYREEENGRGNFPPRFSGLQFPNYSSELNVNALELDDSALYLCASSLGQTNTQYFGPGTRLTVL.

The V gene is TRBV27, the J gene TRBJ1-1, with 9 bases identical to TRBD1. The germline V gene encodes CDR1 MNHEY and CDR2 SMNVEV (reference sequence). The CDR3 spans 14 residues. V shed 4 bases, J shed 7 bases, and the junction held 7 bases outside the gene matches. The CDR3 DNA reads as TGTGCCAGCAGTTCTTCCGGACAGGGGATTGAAGCTTTCTTT. This codes for CASSSSGQGIEAFF.

The J gene is TRBJ1-4, the V gene TRBV18, with a tentative D call TRBD1 (5 bases). With 2 bases removed from V and 3 bases from J, the gap between germline ends came to 10 bases. Looked up from germline, CDR1 is KGHSH and CDR2 is LQKENI. The CDR3 consists of 15 residues. In DNA form, the CDR3 reads TGTGCCAGCTCACCAGCCAGGGTGGCTAATGAAAAACTGTTTTTT. This gives the protein CASSPARVANEKLFF.

This chain uses TRBV29-1 with TRBJ1-1; 8 bases match TRBD1. With V trimmed by 7 bases and J by 11 bases, 6 bases remained unmatched. Germline loops: CDR1 SQVTM, CDR2 ANQGSEA. CDR3 size: 10 residues. The CDR3 sequence: CSAMDRAAFF. The CDR3 DNA is TGCAGCGCCATGGACAGGGCTGCTTTCTTT.

The chain joins TRBV18 to TRBJ1-6; possibly TRBD1 for D (5 bases). The CDR3 loop spans 14 amino acids. Germline lookup yields CDR1 KGHSH and CDR2 LQKENI. V was clipped by 6 bases and J by 8 bases, with 14 bases between them. The CDR3 region is CASSPWGSDSPLHF. DNA of the CDR3: TGTGCCAGCTCCCCATGGGGGTCAGATTCACCCCTCCACTTT. Supplemented by reference TRBV18 and TRBJ1-6, the full variable domain reads NAGVMQNPRHLVRRRGQEARLRCSPMKGHSHVYWYRQLPEEGLKFMVYLQKENIIDESGMPKERFSAEFPKEGPSILRIQQVVRGDSAAYFCASSPWGSDSPLHFGNGTRLTVT.